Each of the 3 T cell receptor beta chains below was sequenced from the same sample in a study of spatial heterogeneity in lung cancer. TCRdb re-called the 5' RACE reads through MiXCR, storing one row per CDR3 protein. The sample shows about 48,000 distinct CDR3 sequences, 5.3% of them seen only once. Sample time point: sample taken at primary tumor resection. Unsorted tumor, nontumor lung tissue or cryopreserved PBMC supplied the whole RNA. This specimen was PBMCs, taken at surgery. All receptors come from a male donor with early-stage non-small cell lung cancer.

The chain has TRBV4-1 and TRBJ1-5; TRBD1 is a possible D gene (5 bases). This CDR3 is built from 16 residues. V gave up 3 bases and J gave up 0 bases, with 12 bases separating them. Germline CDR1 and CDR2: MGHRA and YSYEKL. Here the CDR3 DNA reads TGCGCCAGCAGCCAGGGTTGGGGCGATAGCAATCAGCCCCAGCATTTT. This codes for CASSQGWGDSNQPQHF.

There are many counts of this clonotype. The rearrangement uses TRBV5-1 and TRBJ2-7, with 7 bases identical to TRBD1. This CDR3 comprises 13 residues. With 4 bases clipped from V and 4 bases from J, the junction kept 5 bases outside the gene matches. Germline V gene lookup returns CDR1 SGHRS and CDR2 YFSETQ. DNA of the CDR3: TGCGCCAGCAGCGGGACAGTTCAGTACGAGCAGTACTTC. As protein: CASSGTVQYEQYF.

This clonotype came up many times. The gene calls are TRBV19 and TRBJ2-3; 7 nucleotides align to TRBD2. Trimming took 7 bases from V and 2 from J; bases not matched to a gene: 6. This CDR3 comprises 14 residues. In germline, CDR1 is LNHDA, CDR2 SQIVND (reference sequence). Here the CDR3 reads CASTRSGYTDTQYF. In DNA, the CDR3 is TGTGCCAGTACTCGTAGCGGGTACACAGATACGCAGTATTTT.